Described below is a single T cell receptor (beta chain) sequence and its context. Its antigen remains unidentified. TCRdb keeps only in-frame clones here, not all; method: immunoSEQ multiplex PCR. Altogether roughly 100,000 clones are present, less than 90% being singletons, with the ten largest covering about 17%. Germline V gives CDR1 SGHKS, CDR2 YYEKEE (reference sequence). The V and J ends lost 4 bases and 1 base, in that order; junction bases with no gene match: 2. CDR3 length equals 14 residues. The data are from a study of T cell responses to AZD1222 COVID-19 vaccine. Study observations and caveats: White British donors predominated, females outnumbered males, and clonal diversity was possibly underestimated. The study found vaccine-associated CD4 TCRs spanning spike, dominant at 160-218 and 743-854.

The receptor was isolated from an adult in good health. The sequencing used peripheral blood, collected on day 0 of AZD1222 vaccination. The chain recombines TRBV5-5 with TRBJ1-5, with 7 bases matching TRBD1. CDR3 residues: CASSGQVSNQPQHF. CDR3 coding DNA: TGTGCCAGCAGCGGACAGGTGAGCAATCAGCCCCAGCATTTT.